Below, 23 T cell receptor beta chains from the same sample are listed, as sequenced in a study of blood T cell repertoires in COVID-19. Sequenced by immunoSEQ multiplex PCR; TCRdb stores in-frame clones only, minus some. The data show approximately 290,000 clones, more than 65% seen once. Material: peripheral blood. These receptors were taken from a person aged 65-85 years with COVID-19, enrolled during active disease.

The chain is built from TRBV19 and TRBJ2-7, with D perhaps matching TRBD1 (6 bases). Germline CDR1 LNHDA, CDR2 SQIVND (reference sequence). Trimming took off 4 bases at V and 2 bases at J, with 12 bases between the two ends. This CDR3 has 14 residues. The CDR3 DNA sequence: TGTGCCAGTAGTAGTTCACAGGGCACCTACGAGCAGTACTTC. It is translated as CASSSSQGTYEQYF.

The CDR3 reads CASSYASSGTLHF. CDR3 coding DNA: TGTGCCAGCAGCTATGCGTCCTCAGGGACCCTCCACTTT. This chain joins TRBV5-6 and TRBJ1-6; a possible D gene is TRBD1 (5 bases). This CDR3 comprises 13 residues. V was cut by 3 bases and J by 14 bases, with 15 bases left in between. Germline-derived CDR1 and CDR2 are SGHDT and YYEEEE.

The J gene is TRBJ1-5, the V gene TRBV19, with TRBD1 identical over 9 bases. Germline loops: CDR1 LNHDA, CDR2 SQIVND (reference sequence). Trimming cost V 9 bases and J 3 bases; bases outside gene matches: 6. This CDR3 contains 14 residues. The CDR3 here is CASTGTGLNQPQHF. For the CDR3, the DNA is TGTGCCAGCACCGGGACAGGGCTCAATCAGCCCCAGCATTTT.

V and J are TRBV10-3 and TRBJ1-1; D might be TRBD1 (6 bases). Germline V gene data show CDR1 as ENHRY and CDR2 as SYGVKD. CDR3 length equals 15 residues. Trimming left V 7 bases short and J 3 bases short, with 18 bases between. The CDR3 region has the DNA TGTGCCATCAACAGCAGGGGCCTTATGGACACTGAAGCTTTCTTT. Translating it yields CAINSRGLMDTEAFF.

The chain combines TRBV6-2 or TRBV6-3 with TRBJ2-4; 9 bases match TRBD2. CDR3 length: 18 amino acids. Germline CDR1 is MNHEY and CDR2 is SVGEGT. V was clipped by 2 bases and J by 0 bases; unmatched bases: 8. CDR3 in amino acids: CASSYPTLLAGAKNIQYF. CDR3 sequence (DNA): TGTGCCAGCAGTTACCCTACCCTACTAGCGGGAGCCAAAAACATTCAGTACTTC.

The chain uses TRBV24-1 and TRBJ2-4; the D gene is possibly TRBD1 (6 bases). This CDR3 has 13 amino acids. Per germline, CDR1 KGHDR and CDR2 SFDVKD. V dropped 8 bases and J dropped 6 bases, with 13 bases sitting between them. The CDR3, as DNA: TGTGCCACCATTTTCCAACAGGGAAACATTCAGTACTTC. Its protein is CATIFQQGNIQYF.

The CDR3: CASSESPHVYNEQFF. The DNA of the CDR3 is TGTGCCAGCAGTGAAAGTCCACACGTCTACAATGAGCAGTTCTTC. The chain combines TRBV2 with TRBJ2-1; D not certain. The CDR3 consists of 15 residues. The V gene's germline CDR1 is SNHLY and CDR2 FYNNEI. The V and J ends lost 2 bases and 3 bases respectively, with 11 bases between them.

The J gene is TRBJ1-5, the V gene TRBV27, with 10 bases identical to TRBD1. The CDR3 runs 19 residues. Germline V gene sequence: CDR1 MNHEY, CDR2 SMNVEV (reference sequence). With 2 bases clipped from V and 0 bases from J, the junction kept 10 bases outside the gene matches. The CDR3 bases are TGTGCCAGCAGTTTACTAGGACAGGGGGGTTTCTATAGCAATCAGCCCCAGCATTTT. Translated: CASSLLGQGGFYSNQPQHF.

The genes are TRBV4-2 and TRBJ2-7; maybe TRBD2 (7 bases). Germline CDR1 is LGHNA and CDR2 is YNFKEQ. Trimming pared 0 bases from V and 5 bases from J, leaving 17 bases between. The CDR3 is 16 amino acids. The CDR3 DNA reads as TGTGCCAGCAGCCAAGACTTGACGGGGGGCAGGAACGAGCAGTACTTC. It encodes CASSQDLTGGRNEQYF.

V usage is TRBV10-3 and J usage is TRBJ2-5, with D perhaps matching TRBD1 (6 bases). The CDR3 has 14 residues. Germline CDR1 and CDR2: ENHRY and SYGVKD. V was shortened by 11 bases and J by 2 bases, with 18 bases between the two germline ends. The CDR3 loop is CAAAGTIRQETQYF. DNA of the CDR3: TGTGCCGCCGCCGGGACAATCAGACAAGAGACCCAGTACTTC.

The chain employs TRBV10-2 and TRBJ1-1; D might be TRBD1 (5 bases). The CDR3 is 14 residues long. V was cut by 6 bases and J by 4 bases, with 15 bases left in between. The germline V gene encodes CDR1 WSHSY and CDR2 SAAADI. The CDR3 nucleotides read TGCGCCAGCAGGGGGAGGGGAGTAGGCACTGAAGCTTTCTTT. Protein sequence: CASRGRGVGTEAFF.

The chain carries TRBV7-3 and TRBJ2-7; 9 positions agree with TRBD1. The CDR3 consists of 15 residues. Looked up from germline, CDR1 is SGHTA and CDR2 is FQGTGA. V dropped 5 bases and J dropped 6; count of bases not matched to a gene: 11. The CDR3 sequence is CASSPGTGSRGEQYF. The CDR3 DNA follows: TGTGCCAGCAGCCCCGGGACAGGGAGCCGCGGCGAGCAGTACTTC.

This clone was detected a few times. The chain joins TRBV28 to TRBJ1-5, with 12 bases aligning to TRBD1. Germline-derived CDR1 and CDR2 are MDHEN and SYDVKM. The CDR3 runs 17 residues. V was clipped by 4 bases and J by 11 bases; unmatched bases: 15. CDR3 protein: CASSWPPGTGGAQAQHF. CDR3 bases: TGTGCCAGCAGTTGGCCTCCCGGGACAGGGGGCGCCCAGGCCCAGCATTTT.

The V gene is TRBV7-2, the J gene TRBJ1-6; D not certain. The CDR3 extends over 15 amino acids. The V end was cut by 5 bases, the J end by 7 bases, with 15 bases between. Germline values: CDR1 SGHTA, CDR2 FQGNSA. The CDR3 sequence: CASSTGRAGNSPLHF. The CDR3 DNA reads TGTGCCAGCAGCACTGGGAGGGCAGGCAATTCACCCCTCCACTTT. The full variable domain, rest sourced from reference TRBV7-2 and TRBJ1-6, is GAGVSQSPSNKVTEKGKDVELRCDPISGHTALYWYRQSLGQGLEFLIYFQGNSAPDKSGLPSDRFSAERTGGSVSTLTIQRTQQEDSAVYLCASSTGRAGNSPLHFGNGTRLTVT.

The genes are TRBV7-9 and TRBJ2-2, with 12 bases matching TRBD1. Trimming cost V 5 bases and J 7 bases; bases outside gene matches: 5. Germline V gene sequence: CDR1 SEHNR, CDR2 FQNEAQ (reference sequence). The CDR3 extends over 15 amino acids. CDR3 in DNA: TGTGCCAGCAGCCCGGGGACAGGGGGCGGCGGGGAGCTGTTTTTT. This codes for CASSPGTGGGGELFF.

The V call is TRBV28, the J call TRBJ2-5; D is possibly TRBD2 (5 bases). CDR1 is MDHEN and CDR2 is SYDVKM in the germline V gene. Trimming pared 2 bases from V and 4 bases from J, leaving 11 bases between. This CDR3 spans 14 amino acids. CDR3 amino acids: CASSLGLALETQYF. In nucleotides, the CDR3 is TGTGCCAGCAGTTTAGGGCTAGCTCTAGAGACCCAGTACTTC.

The chain carries TRBV7-6 and TRBJ2-3, with TRBD1 matching over 11 bases. This CDR3 comprises 17 residues. Germline CDR1 and CDR2: SGHVS and FNYEAQ. J lost 5 bases, V lost 5 bases, and 12 bases had no gene match. In nucleotides, the CDR3 is TGTGCCAGCAGCCCTCTTGGACAGGGGGCTTTAGGAGATACGCAGTATTTT. This translates into CASSPLGQGALGDTQYF.

The chain links TRBV7-7 to TRBJ2-7; 11 nucleotides agree with TRBD2. The germline CDR1 and CDR2 sequences are SSHAT and FNYEAQ (reference sequence). The CDR3 covers 18 residues. The trim removed 5 bases at V and 1 base at J, leaving 13 bases unmatched. CDR3 in DNA: TGTGCCAGCAGCGCCTATCCGGGACTAGCGGATCTTTCCTACGAGCAGTACTTC. Translating gives CASSAYPGLADLSYEQYF.

This clone was found a few times. The chain recombines TRBV14 with TRBJ2-5; D ambiguous. The V and J ends lost 4 bases and 5 bases respectively, with 14 bases between them. This CDR3 region has 14 residues. CDR1 is SGHDN and CDR2 is FVKESK in the germline V gene. The CDR3 DNA follows: TGTGCCAGCAGCCGATCAGGCCGCCGGGAGACCCAGTACTTC. Protein sequence: CASSRSGRRETQYF.

The chain employs TRBV7-6 and TRBJ1-1, with 7 bases lining up with TRBD1. Per the germline V gene, CDR1 is SGHVS and CDR2 is FNYEAQ. The V gene end was trimmed by 1 base and the J gene end by 5 bases; junction bases not matched to a gene: 10. The CDR3 runs 16 residues. DNA of the CDR3: TGTGCCAGCAGCTTAGTCGGGAACAGGGGCAGTACTGAAGCTTTCTTT. It translates to CASSLVGNRGSTEAFF. Based on the CDR3 plus reference TRBV7-6 and TRBJ1-1, the full variable domain is GAGVSQSPRYKVTKRGQDVALRCDPISGHVSLYWYRQALGQGPEFLTYFNYEAQQDKSGLPNDRFSAERPEGSISTLTIQRTEQRDSAMYRCASSLVGNRGSTEAFFGQGTRLTVV.

The gene calls are TRBV6-2 or TRBV6-3 and TRBJ1-4; D is ambiguous. CDR1 is MNHEY, CDR2 SVGEGT, per germline. This CDR3 spans 14 amino acids. V lost 2 bases and J 7 bases, leaving 11 bases between the germline ends. Here the CDR3 reads CASSYAGKGEKLFF. DNA for the CDR3: TGTGCCAGCAGTTACGCCGGGAAAGGTGAAAAACTGTTTTTT.

V is TRBV11-2 and J is TRBJ1-6; D is uncertain. The V and J ends lost 2 bases and 7 bases respectively, with 9 bases between them. Germline V CDR1 and CDR2: SGHAT, FQNNGV. CDR3 length equals 14 residues. This CDR3 is CASSLNEWNSPLHF. Here the CDR3 DNA reads TGTGCCAGCAGCTTAAATGAGTGGAATTCACCCCTCCACTTT. The full variable domain, rest sourced from reference TRBV11-2 and TRBJ1-6, is EAGVAQSPRYKIIEKRQSVAFWCNPISGHATLYWYQQILGQGPKLLIQFQNNGVVDDSQLPKDRFSAERLKGVDSTLKIQPAKLEDSAVYLCASSLNEWNSPLHFGNGTRLTVT.

V is TRBV6-1 and J is TRBJ1-1; D is possibly TRBD1 (6 bases). The CDR3 is 14 residues long. CDR1 and CDR2 from the germline V gene are MNHNS and SASEGT. V lost 0 bases, J lost 10 bases, and 15 bases lay in between. The CDR3, as DNA: TGTGCCAGCAGTGAAGCGCCCCGAGGGACATTAGCTTTCTTT. It codes for CASSEAPRGTLAFF.